This T cell receptor beta chain was observed in a study of blood T cell repertoires in COVID-19. In the study overall: Samples came from the United States, Italy and Spain, spanning acute and convalescent COVID-19. From T cells, B-cell-depleted T cells, or PBMCs came the material, which was cDNA or gDNA.

CDR3 length: 13 residues. Germline V gives CDR1 LGHNA, CDR2 YNFKEQ. V lost 0 bases and J 8 bases, leaving 10 bases between the germline ends. Methods used by the authors: Scientists estimated how many nucleated cells there were by amplifying reference gene primers. The assay was immunoSEQ multiplex PCR, and TCRdb's table has in-frame clones only and misses some. D and trimming come from the DNA, and the V and J calls and clone size come from that table. The sample carries tens of thousands of clones, around 84% recorded once. The sequence was obtained from a man older than 75 with active or convalescent COVID-19. This sequence joins TRBV4-2 and TRBJ1-2, with D possibly being TRBD1 (5 bases). What was sequenced was peripheral blood. CDR3 bases: TGTGCCAGCAGCCAAGAAGGCCAGGGCGGCTACACCTTC. It yields the protein CASSQEGQGGYTF.